The T cell receptor beta chain under discussion was sequenced for a study of OX40 agonist ivuxolimab in advanced cancers. Assay used: immunoSEQ multiplex PCR; TCRdb lists only in-frame clones, some missing. Of 50,000 to 70,000 clones listed, around 87% are singletons. V shed 3 bases and J shed 10 bases, with 16 bases lying between them. The CDR3 is 14 residues long. Germline V CDR1 and CDR2: GTSNPN, SVGIG (reference sequence). The clonotype was recovered from an adult with an advanced solid tumor such as melanoma, head and neck, liver or kidney cancer. The specimen comprised CD4+ or CD8+ T cells sorted from blood, sampled in a trial of the OX40 agonist ivuxolimab. V gene TRBV30 combines with J gene TRBJ1-6, with TRBD1 as a possible D gene (6 bases). CDR3 sequence: CAWRSLGGDSPLHF. Here the CDR3 DNA reads TGTGCCTGGAGAAGTTTAGGGGGGGACTCACCCCTCCACTTT. The complete variable domain, with remaining parts taken from reference TRBV30 and TRBJ1-6, reads SQTIHQWPATLVQPVGSPLSLECTVEGTSNPNLYWYRQAAGRGLQLLFYSVGIGQISSEVPQNLSASRPQDRQFILSSKKLLLSDSGFYLCAWRSLGGDSPLHFGNGTRLTVT.